Each of the 2 T cell receptor beta chains below was sequenced from the same sample in a study of identical twins. TCRdb redid the calling of the 5' RACE reads with MiXCR, one entry per CDR3 protein. The table has about 220,000 distinct CDR3 sequences, 7.5% seen once. These same data were also listed under a study on yellow fever vaccine responses in identical twins.

The specimen was CD8+ T cells sorted from blood. These TCRs come from a woman between 18 and 29 years old in good health.

This clonotype was seen a few times. The V gene is TRBV5-1, the J gene TRBJ2-3, with D possibly TRBD1 on 6 matching bases. The CDR3 is 16 amino acids. V was shortened by 0 bases and J by 0 bases, with 11 bases between the two germline ends. Germline V gives CDR1 SGHRS, CDR2 YFSETQ. As DNA, the CDR3 is TGCGCCAGCAGCTTGGGGTGGGGGCCCAGCACAGATACGCAGTATTTT. This gives the protein CASSLGWGPSTDTQYF.

The table lists this clonotype with a few counts. The V and J genes are TRBV11-2 and TRBJ1-1; D might be TRBD1 (5 bases). The CDR3 runs 13 residues. Germline V gene sequence: CDR1 SGHAT, CDR2 FQNNGV. The V end was cut by 1 base, the J end by 7 bases, with 10 bases between. CDR3 sequence (DNA): TGTGCCAGCAGCTTAGGAGGGGAGCTTGAAGCTTTCTTT. Translated, it gives CASSLGGELEAFF.